What follows describes a single T cell receptor (beta chain). Treatment denoted: roughly 18 received Ad26.COV2.S at low or high dose, single or two shots; roughly five received placebo; per-sample allocation not given. Sampling was performed 63 days after the first vaccine or placebo injection. The source of the sample is a study of Ad26.COV2.S vaccination and SARS-CoV-2 variants. The repertoire was sequenced with immunoSEQ multiplex PCR; TCRdb's copy has only in-frame clones and lacks some. The sample lists about half a million clones, approximately 90% occurring once. V lost 3 bases to trimming and J lost 7 bases, with 18 bases between them. CDR1 and CDR2 from the germline V gene are KGHSH and LQKENI. The CDR3 loop spans 15 amino acids.

This receptor was obtained from a person aged 18 to 59 who received the Ad26.COV2.S COVID-19 vaccine or a placebo. The sample here was peripheral blood, taken in a trial of Ad26.COV2.S vaccine versus placebo. This chain joins TRBV18 and TRBJ1-2, with D maybe TRBD1 (6 bases). CDR3 in amino acids: CASSPSGGRGGGYTF. The CDR3 region has the DNA TGTGCCAGCTCACCGAGCGGCGGCAGGGGTGGTGGCTACACCTTC.